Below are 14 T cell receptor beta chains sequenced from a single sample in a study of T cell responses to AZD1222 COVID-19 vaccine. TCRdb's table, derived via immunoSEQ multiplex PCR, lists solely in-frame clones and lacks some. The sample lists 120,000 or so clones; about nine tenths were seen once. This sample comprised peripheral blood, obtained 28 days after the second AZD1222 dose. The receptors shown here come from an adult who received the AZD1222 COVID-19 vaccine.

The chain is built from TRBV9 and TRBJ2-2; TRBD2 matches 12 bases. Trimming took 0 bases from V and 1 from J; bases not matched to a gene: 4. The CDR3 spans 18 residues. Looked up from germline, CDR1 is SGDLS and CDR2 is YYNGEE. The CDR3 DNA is TGTGCCAGCAGCGTAGTACTAGCGGGGGGCCTGAACACCGGGGAGCTGTTTTTT. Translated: CASSVVLAGGLNTGELFF.

The CDR3 bases are TGCAGCGTGACTAGCGGGGCAGAGACCCAGTACTTC. It yields the protein CSVTSGAETQYF. The gene calls are TRBV29-1 and TRBJ2-5; TRBD2 aligns across 11 bases. V lost 6 bases to trimming and J lost 4 bases; unmatched junction nucleotides: 1. This CDR3 contains 12 residues. Germline V gene data show CDR1 as SQVTM and CDR2 as ANQGSEA.

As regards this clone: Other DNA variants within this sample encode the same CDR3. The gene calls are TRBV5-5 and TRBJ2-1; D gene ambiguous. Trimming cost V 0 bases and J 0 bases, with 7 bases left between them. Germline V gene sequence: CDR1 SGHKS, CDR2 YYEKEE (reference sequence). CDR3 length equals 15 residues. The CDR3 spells CASSLDGDSYNEQFF. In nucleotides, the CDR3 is TGTGCCAGCAGCTTGGACGGTGACTCCTACAATGAGCAGTTCTTC.

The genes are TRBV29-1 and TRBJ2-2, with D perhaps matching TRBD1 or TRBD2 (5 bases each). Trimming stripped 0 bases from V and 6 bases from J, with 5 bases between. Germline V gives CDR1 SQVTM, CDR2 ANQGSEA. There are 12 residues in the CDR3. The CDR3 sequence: CSVEEGAGELFF. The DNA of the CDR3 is TGCAGCGTTGAAGAGGGGGCCGGGGAGCTGTTTTTT.

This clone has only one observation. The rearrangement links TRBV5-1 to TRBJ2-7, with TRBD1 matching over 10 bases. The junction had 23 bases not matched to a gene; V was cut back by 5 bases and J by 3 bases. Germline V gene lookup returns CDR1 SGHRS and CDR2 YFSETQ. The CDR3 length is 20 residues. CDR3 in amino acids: CASSKTGGFSVSRIYYEQYF. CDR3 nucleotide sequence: TGCGCCAGCAGTAAGACAGGGGGCTTTTCGGTTAGTCGGATATACTACGAGCAGTACTTC.

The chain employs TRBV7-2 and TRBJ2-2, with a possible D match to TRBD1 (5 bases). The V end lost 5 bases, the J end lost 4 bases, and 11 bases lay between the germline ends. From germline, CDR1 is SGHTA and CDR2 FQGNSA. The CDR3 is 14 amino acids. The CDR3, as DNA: TGTGCCAGCAGCCTAGACAGAGCCACCGGGGAGCTGTTTTTT. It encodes CASSLDRATGELFF.

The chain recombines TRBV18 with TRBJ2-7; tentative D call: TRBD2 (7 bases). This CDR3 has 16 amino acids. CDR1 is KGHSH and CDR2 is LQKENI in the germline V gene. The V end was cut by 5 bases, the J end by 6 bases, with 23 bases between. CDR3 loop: CASSEKQGLRRSEQYF. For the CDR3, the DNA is TGTGCCAGCTCAGAAAAACAGGGACTAAGACGCTCCGAGCAGTACTTC.

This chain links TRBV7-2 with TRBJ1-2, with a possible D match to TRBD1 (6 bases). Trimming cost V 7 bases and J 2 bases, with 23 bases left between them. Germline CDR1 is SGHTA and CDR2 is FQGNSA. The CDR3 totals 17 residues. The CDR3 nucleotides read TGTGCCAGCACCCTTTCCCGTGGGTGGGGGCACAACTATGGCTACACCTTC. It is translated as CASTLSRGWGHNYGYTF. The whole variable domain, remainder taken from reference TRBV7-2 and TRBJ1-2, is GAGVSQSPSNKVTEKGKDVELRCDPISGHTALYWYRQSLGQGLEFLIYFQGNSAPDKSGLPSDRFSAERTGGSVSTLTIQRTQQEDSAVYLCASTLSRGWGHNYGYTFGSGTRLTVV.

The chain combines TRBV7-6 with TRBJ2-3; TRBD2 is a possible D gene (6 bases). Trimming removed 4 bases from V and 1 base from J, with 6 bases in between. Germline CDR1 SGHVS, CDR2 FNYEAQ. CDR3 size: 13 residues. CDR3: CASSSSGTDTQYF. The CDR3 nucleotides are TGTGCCAGCAGCTCTAGCGGCACAGATACGCAGTATTTT.

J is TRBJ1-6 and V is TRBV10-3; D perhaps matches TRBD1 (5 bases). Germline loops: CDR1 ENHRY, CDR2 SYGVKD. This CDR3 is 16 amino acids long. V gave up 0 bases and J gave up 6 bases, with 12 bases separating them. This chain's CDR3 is CAISESGGAPNSPLHF. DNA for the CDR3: TGTGCCATCAGTGAGTCGGGTGGGGCGCCTAATTCACCCCTCCACTTT.

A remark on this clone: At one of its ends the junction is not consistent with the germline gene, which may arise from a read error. The CDR3 is CASSQETIRDRVEVF. The CDR3 region has the DNA TGTGCCAGCAGCCAAGAGACCATTAGGGACAGGGTGGAGGTCTTC. This chain joins TRBV4-2 and TRBJ2-1; TRBD1 matches 9 bases. CDR1 LGHNA and CDR2 YNFKEQ come from the germline V gene. CDR3 size: 15 residues.

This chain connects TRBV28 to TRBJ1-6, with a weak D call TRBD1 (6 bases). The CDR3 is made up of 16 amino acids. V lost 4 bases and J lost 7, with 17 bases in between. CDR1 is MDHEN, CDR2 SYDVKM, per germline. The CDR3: CASSSITGLLNSPLHF. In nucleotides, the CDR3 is TGTGCCAGCAGTTCCATTACAGGGCTTCTAAATTCACCCCTCCACTTT.

This CDR3 is CASSAGGRINEQFF. DNA for the CDR3: TGTGCCAGCAGCGCGGGGGGACGGATCAATGAGCAGTTCTTC. The chain couples TRBV7-3 to TRBJ2-1; the match to TRBD2 covers 8 bases. Per germline, CDR1 SGHTA and CDR2 FQGTGA. V was clipped by 5 bases and J by 6 bases; unmatched bases: 6. This CDR3 comprises 14 residues.

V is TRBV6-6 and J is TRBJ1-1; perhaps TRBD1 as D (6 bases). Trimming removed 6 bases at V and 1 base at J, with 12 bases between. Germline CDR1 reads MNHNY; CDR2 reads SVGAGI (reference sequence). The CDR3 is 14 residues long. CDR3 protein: CASSPPTGNTEAFF. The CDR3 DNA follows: TGTGCCAGCAGCCCCCCGACAGGGAACACTGAAGCTTTCTTT.